The rows below give T cell receptor beta chains drawn from one sample of a study of identical twins. One entry per CDR3 protein results from TCRdb running MiXCR on the 5' RACE reads. The table lists about 920,000 distinct CDR3 sequences, roughly an eighth of them singletons. These data also featured in a second study, about yellow fever vaccine responses in identical twins.

Specimen: PBMCs. These receptors were collected from a young woman in good health. The CDR3 runs from the conserved cysteine through the conserved F or W. The D gene is left open where the match is weak. For some rows the clone size is stated as once, few or many, or as a class when expanded; others skip it.

v_gene,abundance,d_gene,j_gene,CDR3nt,CDR3aa
TRBV7-9,NA,NA,TRBJ2-1,TGTGCCAGCAGAACCGCCGGGACGCGCTCCTACAATGAGCAGTTCTTC,CASRTAGTRSYNEQFF
TRBV7-9,NA,NA,TRBJ2-1,TGTGCCAGCAGCCCGAGGGGGGCTGAGCAGTTCTTC,CASSPRGAEQFF
TRBV15,few,NA,TRBJ2-3,TGTGCCACCAGCAGAGATCGGAGACAGCCGGCCTCCACAGATACGCAGTATTTT,CATSRDRRQPASTDTQYF
TRBV6-1,few,TRBD2,TRBJ2-3,TGTGCCAGCACGGTAGCGGGAGGGCGGTATTTT,CASTVAGGRYF
TRBV7-8,few,TRBD1,TRBJ1-2,TGTGCCAGCAGTCGGGACAGGGGTTATGGCTACACCTTC,CASSRDRGYGYTF
TRBV27,NA,NA,TRBJ1-1,TGTGCCAGCAGTTTACAACGATTGAACACTGAAGCTTTCTTT,CASSLQRLNTEAFF
TRBV20-1,few,NA,TRBJ1-4,TGCAGTGCTAGAGGGGCAGGTCGGGCTAATGAAAAACTGTTTTTT,CSARGAGRANEKLFF
TRBV6-1,few,TRBD1,TRBJ1-6,TGTGCCAGCAGCTCGGGACAGGGGTTGTCACCCCTCCACTTT,CASSSGQGLSPLHF
TRBV10-3,many,NA,TRBJ2-2,TGTGCCATCACCTCGGAGGGCCGAACCGGGGAGCTGTTTTTT,CAITSEGRTGELFF
TRBV7-2,NA,TRBD2,TRBJ2-4,TGTGCCAGCAGCTTAGGACCTATTGGGCTAGCGGGAACTTTTCAGTACTTC,CASSLGPIGLAGTFQYF
TRBV6-1,NA,NA,TRBJ2-7,TGTGCCAGCACCGACCATACAGGGCTCAACGAGCAGTACTTC,CASTDHTGLNEQYF
TRBV12-3/TRBV12-4,NA,NA,TRBJ1-2,TGTGCCAGCAGACCTCCGGCTAACTATGGCTACACCTTC,CASRPPANYGYTF
TRBV5-1,few,NA,TRBJ2-1,TGCGCCAGCAGCTTGACAGGGAGTAGGAGCTCCTACAATGAGCAGTTCTTC,CASSLTGSRSSYNEQFF
TRBV15,many,TRBD2,TRBJ2-7,TGTGCCACCAGCAGAGTCGGACTAGCGGGAGAGCAGTACTTC,CATSRVGLAGEQYF
TRBV20-1,NA,TRBD2,TRBJ2-1,TGCAGTGCTAGGCCCTACGCGCTAGCGGGAGCCTACAATGAGCAGTTCTTC,CSARPYALAGAYNEQFF
TRBV5-6,many,NA,TRBJ2-7,TGTGCCAGCAGCCAGGACAGCTACGAGCAGTACTTC,CASSQDSYEQYF